This TCR beta chain derives from a study of cytomegalovirus exposure and HLA in healthy donors. Points from the study as a whole: Rare TCR sequences predominated, though certain public TCRs were found in many donors.

The germline V and J ends were trimmed by 6 bases and 3 bases, with 3 bases remaining between them. The length of the CDR3 is 11 residues. CDR1 and CDR2 from the germline V gene are MNHNS and SASEGT. Notes on this clone: Its specificity is not known. The same CDR3 can be traced to other DNA sequences in this sample.

13 Jbeta primers and 60 Vbeta primers were used for the PCR. Clones were sequenced by immunoSEQ multiplex PCR, and TCRdb holds only the in-frame ones, with some missing. The sample shows roughly 180,000 clones, around 70% of them seen only once. Sequenced input: PBMCs. The chain joins TRBV6-1 to TRBJ1-5; no firm D call. The receptor was derived from a male donor in good health and CMV-seronegative. The CDR3 nucleotides read TGTGCCAGCAGCCTCAATCAGCCCCAGCATTTT. It translates to CASSLNQPQHF.